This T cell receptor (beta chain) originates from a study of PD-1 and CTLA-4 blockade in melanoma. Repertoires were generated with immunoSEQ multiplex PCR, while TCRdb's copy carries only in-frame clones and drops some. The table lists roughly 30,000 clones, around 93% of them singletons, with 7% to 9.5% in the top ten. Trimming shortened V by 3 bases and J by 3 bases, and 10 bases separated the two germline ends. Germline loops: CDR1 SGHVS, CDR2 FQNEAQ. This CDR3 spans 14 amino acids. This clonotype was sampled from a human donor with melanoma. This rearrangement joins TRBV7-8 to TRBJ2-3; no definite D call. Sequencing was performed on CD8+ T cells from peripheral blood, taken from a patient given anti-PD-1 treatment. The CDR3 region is CASSFLGQTDTQYF. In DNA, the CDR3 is TGTGCCAGCAGCTTTCTAGGTCAGACAGATACGCAGTATTTT.